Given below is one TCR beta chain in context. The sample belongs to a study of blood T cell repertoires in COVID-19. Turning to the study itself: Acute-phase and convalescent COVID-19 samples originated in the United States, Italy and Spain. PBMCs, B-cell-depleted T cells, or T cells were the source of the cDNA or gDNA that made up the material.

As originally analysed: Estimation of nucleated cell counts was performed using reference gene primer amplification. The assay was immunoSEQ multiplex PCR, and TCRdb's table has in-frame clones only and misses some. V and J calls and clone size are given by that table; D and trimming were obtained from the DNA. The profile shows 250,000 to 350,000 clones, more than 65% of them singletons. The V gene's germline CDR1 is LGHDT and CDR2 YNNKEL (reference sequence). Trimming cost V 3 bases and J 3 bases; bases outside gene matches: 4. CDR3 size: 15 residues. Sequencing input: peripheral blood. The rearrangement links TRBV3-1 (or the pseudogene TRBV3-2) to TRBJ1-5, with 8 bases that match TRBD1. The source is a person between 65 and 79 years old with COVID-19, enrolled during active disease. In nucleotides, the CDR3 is TGTGCCAGCAGCCATGGGACAGGAATCAATCAGCCCCAGCATTTT. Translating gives CASSHGTGINQPQHF.